This T cell receptor beta chain was recovered during a study of blood T cell repertoires in COVID-19. Study overall: PBMCs, B-cell-depleted T cells, or T cells were the source of the cDNA or gDNA that made up the material.

This CDR3 has 12 residues. CDR1 is SGHAT and CDR2 is FQNNGV in the germline V gene. V lost 1 base and J 5 bases, leaving 4 bases between the germline ends. Original methodology: Amplified reference gene primers provided the basis for estimating nucleated cell counts. Clones were read by immunoSEQ multiplex PCR, and TCRdb kept only the in-frame ones, dropping some. The V and J calls and the clone size are those of that table, but D and trimming were determined from the DNA. Here the sample spans about 180,000 clones, about nine tenths being singletons. This clone was seen just once. The rearrangement uses TRBV11-2 and TRBJ2-3; no definite D call. Material for sequencing was peripheral blood. This TCR was recovered from a woman between 25 and 40 years old with acute or convalescent COVID-19. The DNA for the CDR3 is TGTGCCAGCAGCTTAGTTATAGATACGCAGTATTTT. Protein: CASSLVIDTQYF.